This TCR beta chain stems from a study of cytomegalovirus exposure and HLA in healthy donors. PCR used 60 Vbeta primers and 13 Jbeta primers. Method: immunoSEQ multiplex PCR; TCRdb's copy keeps in-frame clones and lacks some. The profile shows about 160,000 clones, 70% to 80% of them singletons. CDR3 size: 16 residues. The V segment lost 0 bases and the J segment 9 bases; nucleotides outside the gene matches: 8. In germline, CDR1 is SGHRS, CDR2 YFSETQ. The chain combines TRBV5-1 with TRBJ2-1, with 11 bases matching TRBD2. This sequence was found in a man aged 60 to 69 in good health and CMV-seronegative. Source material: PBMCs. The CDR3 reads CASSLVFSGRGGEQFF. The CDR3 DNA sequence: TGCGCCAGCAGCTTGGTGTTTAGCGGGAGGGGTGGTGAGCAGTTCTTC.